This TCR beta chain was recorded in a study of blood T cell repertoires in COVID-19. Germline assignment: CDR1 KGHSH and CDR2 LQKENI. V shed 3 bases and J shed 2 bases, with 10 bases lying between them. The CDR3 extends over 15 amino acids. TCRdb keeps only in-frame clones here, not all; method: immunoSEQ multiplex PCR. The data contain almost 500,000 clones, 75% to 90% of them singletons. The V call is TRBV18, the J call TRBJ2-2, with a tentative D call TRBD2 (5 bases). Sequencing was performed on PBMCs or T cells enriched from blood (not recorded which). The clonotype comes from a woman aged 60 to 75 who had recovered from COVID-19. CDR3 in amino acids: CASSPDSANTGELFF. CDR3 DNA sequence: TGTGCCAGCTCACCGGACTCTGCTAACACCGGGGAGCTGTTTTTT.